This passage covers 22 T cell receptor beta chains from one sample sequenced in a study of blood T cell repertoires in COVID-19. TCRdb keeps only in-frame clones here, not all; method: immunoSEQ multiplex PCR. The sample shows about 70,000 clones, about nine tenths of them seen only once. Sequencing was performed on peripheral blood. Source of these receptors: a woman aged 18-35 years with acute or convalescent COVID-19.

The V gene is TRBV4-1, the J gene TRBJ2-7; perhaps TRBD1 as D (5 bases). The length of the CDR3 is 14 residues. Trimming removed 4 bases at V and 7 bases at J, with 17 bases between. Germline V gives CDR1 MGHRA, CDR2 YSYEKL. CDR3 sequence (DNA): TGCGCCAGCAGCCGACAGTTGGGCTCGTATGAGCAGTACTTC. Encoded protein: CASSRQLGSYEQYF.

The J gene is TRBJ2-3, the V gene TRBV28; D gene unclear. This CDR3 has 12 residues. Germline V gene data show CDR1 as MDHEN and CDR2 as SYDVKM. V lost 4 bases, J lost 9 bases, and 11 bases lay in between. The DNA for the CDR3 is TGTGCCAGCAGTTCAGAAACCCCGACGCAGTATTTT. This sequence encodes CASSSETPTQYF.

The chain couples TRBV29-1 to TRBJ2-5; 10 bases are shared with TRBD2. The CDR3 loop spans 14 amino acids. Germline V gene lookup returns CDR1 SQVTM and CDR2 ANQGSEA. V trimming: 6 bases; J trimming: 4 bases; junction bases outside the gene matches: 8. For the CDR3, the DNA is TGCAGCGTCGGGCTAGCGGGAGCGAGAGAGACCCAGTACTTC. Translated: CSVGLAGARETQYF. The full variable domain, completed using reference TRBV29-1 and TRBJ2-5, is SAVISQKPSRDICQRGTSLTIQCQVDSQVTMMFWYRQQPGQSLTLIATANQGSEATYESGFVIDKFPISRPNLTFSTLTVSNMSPEDSSIYLCSVGLAGARETQYFGPGTRLLVL.

The chain recombines TRBV30 with TRBJ1-3; D is possibly TRBD1 (5 bases). Germline CDR1 GTSNPN, CDR2 SVGIG (reference sequence). V lost 4 bases and J 0 bases, leaving 10 bases between the germline ends. CDR3 size: 14 residues. CDR3 DNA sequence: TGTGCCTGGAAGCAGGGAACCTCTGGAAACACCATATATTTT. Protein product: CAWKQGTSGNTIYF.

This clone has only one observation. The chain joins TRBV7-8 to TRBJ2-7; D gene ambiguous. The germline gives CDR1 SGHVS, CDR2 FQNEAQ. V lost 5 bases and J lost 2, with 10 bases in between. CDR3 length equals 13 residues. In nucleotides, the CDR3 is TGTGCCAGCAGCCCAACAAGTACCTACGAGCAGTACTTC. It encodes CASSPTSTYEQYF.

The genes are TRBV13 and TRBJ2-1; a possible D gene is TRBD1 (6 bases). CDR3 length: 13 amino acids. The germline V gene encodes CDR1 PRHDT and CDR2 FYEKMQ (reference sequence). Trimming removed 4 bases at V and 10 bases at J, with 14 bases between. The CDR3 protein is CASSWRGTKEQFF. The CDR3 bases are TGTGCCAGCAGCTGGCGAGGGACAAAGGAGCAGTTCTTC.

This chain joins TRBV27 and TRBJ2-5; D unresolved. The germline V and J ends were trimmed by 5 bases and 1 base, with 2 bases remaining between them. CDR1 and CDR2 from the germline V gene are MNHEY and SMNVEV (reference sequence). The CDR3 is 11 amino acids. In nucleotides, the CDR3 is TGTGCCAGCAGTCTCCAAGAGACCCAGTACTTC. Protein product: CASSLQETQYF.

This chain joins TRBV7-9 and TRBJ1-2; tentative D call: TRBD1 (6 bases). Trimming took 3 bases from V and 10 from J, leaving 27 bases between them. Germline CDR1 and CDR2: SEHNR and FQNEAQ (reference sequence). This CDR3 is built from 17 residues. This CDR3 is CASSFKVQRGIQLDYTF. In DNA form, the CDR3 reads TGTGCCAGCAGCTTTAAAGTACAGAGGGGGATTCAACTGGACTACACCTTC.

The chain combines TRBV6-2 or TRBV6-3 with TRBJ1-2; D is unclear. The V end lost 0 bases, the J end lost 5 bases, and 7 bases lay between the germline ends. Germline CDR1 and CDR2: MNHEY and SVGEGT. The CDR3 extends over 13 amino acids. In nucleotides, the CDR3 is TGTGCCAGCAGTTACTCATGGAGTTATGGCTACACCTTC. Its protein product is CASSYSWSYGYTF.

The J gene is TRBJ2-1, the V gene TRBV5-1; TRBD2 agrees at 13 bases. Germline CDR1 SGHRS, CDR2 YFSETQ. The CDR3 is made up of 15 amino acids. J was trimmed by 6 bases and V by 5 bases; bases with no gene match: 5. Written as DNA, the CDR3 is TGCGCCAGCAGATCTACTAGCGGGGGGGTCAATGAGCAGTTCTTC. Translating gives CASRSTSGGVNEQFF.

The V gene is TRBV2, the J gene TRBJ1-6; TRBD1 matches 11 bases. The germline gives CDR1 SNHLY, CDR2 FYNNEI. J was trimmed by 7 bases and V by 6 bases; bases with no gene match: 11. The CDR3 spans 17 residues. The CDR3 region is CASRIRGTGGRNSPLHF. The CDR3, as DNA: TGTGCCAGCAGGATCCGGGGGACAGGGGGAAGAAATTCACCCCTCCACTTT. The complete variable domain, with remaining parts taken from reference TRBV2 and TRBJ1-6, reads EPEVTQTPSHQVTQMGQEVILRCVPISNHLYFYWYRQILGQKVEFLVSFYNNEISEKSEIFDDQFSVERPDGSNFTLKIRSTKLEDSAMYFCASRIRGTGGRNSPLHFGNGTRLTVT.

The sample holds one count of this clone. The rearrangement uses TRBV3-1 (or the pseudogene TRBV3-2) and TRBJ2-7; 9 nucleotides line up with TRBD2. Germline CDR1 LGHDT, CDR2 YNNKEL (reference sequence). V was pared by 3 bases and J by 7 bases, with 1 base of the junction left unmatched. CDR3 length: 12 amino acids. Written as DNA, the CDR3 is TGTGCCAGCAGCCAGCTAGCGGGAGAGCAGTACTTC. Amino acid sequence: CASSQLAGEQYF.

This rearrangement joins TRBV7-2 to TRBJ2-5, with D tentatively TRBD2 (6 bases). The V and J ends lost 2 bases and 2 bases respectively, with 12 bases between them. CDR1 is SGHTA, CDR2 FQGNSA, per germline. The CDR3 length is 15 residues. The CDR3 is CASSLSLGGQETQYF. In nucleotides, the CDR3 is TGTGCCAGCAGCTTATCACTTGGGGGGCAAGAGACCCAGTACTTC.

This chain connects TRBV27 to TRBJ2-3; no definite D call. Looked up from germline, CDR1 is MNHEY and CDR2 is SMNVEV (reference sequence). V was cut by 0 bases and J by 4 bases, with 5 bases left in between. The CDR3 spans 13 residues. CDR3 in amino acids: CASSLSVADTQYF. The CDR3 region has the DNA TGTGCCAGCAGTTTATCCGTCGCAGATACGCAGTATTTT.

This sequence joins TRBV27 and TRBJ2-3; 8 nucleotides match TRBD1. Germline loops: CDR1 MNHEY, CDR2 SMNVEV (reference sequence). V trimming: 5 bases; J trimming: 5 bases; junction bases outside the gene matches: 12. This CDR3 has 16 residues. This chain's CDR3 is CASSPQMGQEGDTQYF. The CDR3 coding sequence is TGTGCCAGCAGTCCACAAATGGGACAGGAGGGAGATACGCAGTATTTT.

V is TRBV7-2 and J is TRBJ1-1; TRBD1 might be the D (5 bases). The CDR3 is 14 residues long. Germline V gives CDR1 SGHTA, CDR2 FQGNSA. The V and J ends lost 4 bases and 4 bases respectively, with 13 bases between them. For the CDR3, the DNA is TGTGCCAGCAGCTACAGACGGGGGAGCACTGAAGCTTTCTTT. Its translation is CASSYRRGSTEAFF. Variable domain in full (rest from reference TRBV7-2 and TRBJ1-1): GAGVSQSPSNKVTEKGKDVELRCDPISGHTALYWYRQSLGQGLEFLIYFQGNSAPDKSGLPSDRFSAERTGGSVSTLTIQRTQQEDSAVYLCASSYRRGSTEAFFGQGTRLTVV.

The chain recombines TRBV5-6 with TRBJ1-2; tentative D call: TRBD1 (5 bases). The CDR3 totals 14 residues. Germline V gene sequence: CDR1 SGHDT, CDR2 YYEEEE. The V end lost 0 bases, the J end lost 5 bases, and 11 bases lay between the germline ends. The chain's CDR3 is CASSLGTLFYGYTF. The CDR3 region has the DNA TGTGCCAGCAGCTTGGGGACACTTTTTTATGGCTACACCTTC.

V gene TRBV18 combines with J gene TRBJ1-2, with TRBD1 matching over 7 bases. CDR1 is KGHSH and CDR2 is LQKENI in the germline V gene. The length of the CDR3 is 15 residues. The ends lost 3 bases at V and 0 bases at J; junction bases unmatched: 4. This chain's CDR3 is CASSPRQGSNYGYTF. The CDR3 coding sequence is TGTGCCAGCTCACCCCGACAGGGTTCTAACTATGGCTACACCTTC.

Only one count was recorded for this clone. The gene calls are TRBV5-4 and TRBJ2-1; 11 nucleotides agree with TRBD2. V shed 4 bases, J shed 4 bases, and the junction held 4 bases outside the gene matches. This CDR3 is 15 amino acids long. In germline, CDR1 is SGHNT, CDR2 YYREEE (reference sequence). The CDR3 sequence is CASSLGLAGYNEQFF. CDR3 sequence (DNA): TGTGCCAGCAGCCTCGGACTAGCGGGTTACAATGAGCAGTTCTTC.

The V gene is TRBV10-2, the J gene TRBJ1-1; D not resolved. This CDR3 has 13 residues. Per the germline V gene, CDR1 is WSHSY and CDR2 is SAAADI. V was trimmed by 6 bases and J by 4 bases, leaving 12 bases between them. This CDR3 is CASSPSGVTEAFF. CDR3 sequence (DNA): TGCGCCAGCAGCCCCTCAGGTGTCACTGAAGCTTTCTTT.

The rearrangement links TRBV10-3 to TRBJ1-5; no clear D gene. This CDR3 comprises 13 residues. Germline V gives CDR1 ENHRY, CDR2 SYGVKD. V shed 2 bases and J shed 6 bases, with 8 bases lying between them. For the CDR3, the DNA is TGTGCCATCAGTGAGGACACGATTCAGCCCCAGCATTTT. Amino acid sequence: CAISEDTIQPQHF.

The chain recombines TRBV10-3 with TRBJ1-2; 7 nucleotides align to TRBD1. The CDR3 sequence is 13 residues long. Unmatched junction bases numbered 3, after V lost 4 bases and J lost 4 bases. Germline V CDR1 and CDR2: ENHRY, SYGVKD. CDR3 protein: CAISGDRAYGYTF. In nucleotides, the CDR3 is TGTGCCATCAGTGGAGACAGGGCCTATGGCTACACCTTC.